The entry that follows covers one TCR beta chain sequence. This clone has a single count. This receptor's antigen is unknown. Base qualities are missing; no much larger clone stands one base away. This entry comes from a study of blood T cell repertoires in COVID-19 (dated by TCRdb to the early 2020s). At the level of the whole study: The collaborator samples originated in the United States, Italy and Spain and spanned the acute and convalescent phases of COVID-19. The material from the prospective study consisted of cDNA or gDNA derived from T cells, B-cell-depleted T cells, or PBMCs. Deeply sampled blood TCRbeta repertoires from subjects exposed to, actively infected with, or recovered from COVID-19 were included in the dataset. The repertoires were released in a freely available public database meant as a resource for research on the immune response to SARS-CoV-2. The samples were drawn from two sources: the first 160 participants of the ongoing ImmuneRACE study, and 1,254 subjects contributed by 6 global collaborators. Nearly every sample came with metadata listing a de-identified subject ID, COVID-19 status, age in years and sex. Where available, HLA class I and class II types were taken from metadata supplied by the sample provider and were not determined by assay-based typing.

The collaborating institutions used their own protocols to collect whole blood in K2EDTA tubes. For TCRbeta analysis, collaborators shipped samples as frozen whole blood, isolated PBMCs, or DNA extracted from either of those sample types. CDR1 is given as MGHRA and CDR2 as YSYEKL, both from the germline V gene. The CDR3 starts with the cysteine, ends with the phenylalanine, and has 18 residues. The read is trimmed to its CDR3 DNA, 54 bases read in frame from base 1. Trimmed from V: 4 bases; trimmed from J: 7 bases; junction bases lacking a gene match: 16. What the work shows at the level of the full study, not this receptor alone: How much clinical and demographic metadata was included differed by source and by participant, and the metadata was provided uncurated.

The immunoSEQ Assay, a bias-controlled multiplex PCR, was used to amplify TCRbeta CDR3 regions from genomic DNA. The authors processed their data as follows. Within the assay, amplification of reference gene primers was used to estimate how many nucleated cells each sample contained. Sequence reads were collapsed and filtered to measure the absolute abundance of every unique TCRbeta CDR3 rearrangement. For each sample, productive Simpson clonality was calculated as the square root of Simpson's diversity index over productive rearrangements. The source is immuneACCESS, and TCRdb retained only in-frame sequences with V and J called. Part of the clones is not carried over; for the studies checked, unresolved V genes explain less than half of this, and the remainder is unexplained. D and trimming come from the DNA, and the V and J calls and clone size come from that table. Within this sample are 150,000 to 200,000 clones, with roughly 86% of them counted one time only. The ten largest account for 7% of the sample.

Sequenced input: peripheral blood. This TCR came from a woman aged 80 or older in a cohort sampled during active or convalescent COVID-19. Recombination linked TRBV4-1 to TRBJ2-1; 10 central bases correspond to TRBD1. This receptor carries the CDR3 CASSPSPARQGALNEQFF. The bases are TGCGCCAGCAGCCCATCCCCAGCGAGACAGGGGGCTTTGAATGAGCAGTTCTTC.